The TCR beta chain described here comes from a study of early T cells in non-severe SARS-CoV-2 infection. Study in general: Unpaired chains resulted from sequencing bulk RNA of unsorted whole blood. Study-level findings and limits: VDJdb matching, biased toward anti-spike CD8 responses, missed private and CD4 specificities.

Germline V gene data show CDR1 as SGHDN and CDR2 as FVKESK. The V and J ends lost 1 base and 4 bases respectively, with 11 bases between them. The CDR3 is made up of 15 amino acids. Unique molecular identifiers (one per individual cDNA molecule) were attached. TCRdb called the 5' RACE reads again in MiXCR, with one record for every CDR3 protein. The sample records tens of thousands of distinct CDR3 sequences, roughly 6% being singletons. This clonotype was seen a handful of times. The antigen is unknown. This chain uses TRBV14 with TRBJ2-1, with D unresolved. The receptor's source is an adult who was a healthcare worker with PCR-confirmed SARS-CoV-2 infection or an uninfected control (not recorded which). Material for sequencing was whole blood. CDR3 sequence reads: CASSQGTGQYNEQFF. The CDR3 DNA sequence: TGTGCCAGCAGCCAAGGTACGGGCCAATACAATGAGCAGTTCTTC.